Presented here are 10 T cell receptor beta chains from one specimen sequenced in a study of T-cell memory formation after mild COVID-19. TCRdb reanalysed the 5' RACE reads using MiXCR and keeps one entry per CDR3 protein. Seen here are 200,000 to 300,000 distinct CDR3 sequences, around a tenth observed once, and the top ten hold around 21%. The sample comprised PBMCs or a T cell subset sorted from them (not recorded which). The origin of the receptors is a man aged 18 to 29 who had mild COVID-19 (a few samples of this study predate the infection). Cell type and time point are not known.

In this sample, this clonotype turned up a few times. The chain joins TRBV3-1 to TRBJ1-2, with D unclear. Germline-derived CDR1 and CDR2 are LGHDT and YNNKEL (reference sequence). CDR3 length equals 12 residues. Trimming cost V 1 base and J 8 bases, with 8 bases left between them. The CDR3 DNA reads as TGTGCCAGCAGCCAAGCCGGGCACGGCTACACCTTC. Translation gives CASSQAGHGYTF.

In this sample, this clonotype turned up a few times. This chain uses TRBV5-1 with TRBJ2-6; no clear D gene. The CDR3 covers 15 residues. V was pared by 2 bases and J by 4 bases, with 10 bases between. The germline V gene has CDR1 SGHRS and CDR2 YFSETQ. The DNA of the CDR3 is TGCGCCAGCAGCTTTAGGGCCCCCGGGGCCAACGTCCTGACTTTC. Translating it yields CASSFRAPGANVLTF.

This clonotype was counted only a few times. The chain has TRBV4-2 and TRBJ1-5, with D uncertain. CDR3 size: 16 residues. The germline V gene has CDR1 LGHNA and CDR2 YNFKEQ. The V gene lost 1 base and the J gene lost 0 bases, with 10 bases spanning the gap. CDR3: CASSQAPAYSNQPQHF. The CDR3 coding sequence is TGTGCCAGCAGCCAAGCCCCGGCCTATAGCAATCAGCCCCAGCATTTT.

This clonotype was seen only a few times. The chain links TRBV28 to TRBJ1-5; D possibly corresponds to TRBD1 (6 bases). Trimming removed 7 bases at V and 1 base at J, with 17 bases between. This CDR3 has 16 residues. From germline, CDR1 is MDHEN and CDR2 SYDVKM. The DNA of the CDR3 is TGTGCCAGCACCTACCTCGGGGGGGCGAGCAATCAGCCCCAGCATTTT. It translates to CASTYLGGASNQPQHF.

This clonotype has more than one count but fewer than ten. The chain joins TRBV12-3 or TRBV12-4 to TRBJ1-2; D possibly corresponds to TRBD1 (5 bases). This CDR3 is built from 14 residues. V was pared by 3 bases and J by 10 bases, with 18 bases between. CDR3 DNA sequence: TGTGCCAGCAGTTTTCTATCAGGGATCCCGTACTACACCTTC. Translation: CASSFLSGIPYYTF.

This clonotype showed up many times. The chain uses TRBV6-2 or TRBV6-3 and TRBJ1-1; 9 bases line up with TRBD1. This CDR3 comprises 18 residues. With 0 bases clipped from V and 1 base from J, the junction kept 9 bases outside the gene matches. The germline V gene has CDR1 MNHEY and CDR2 SVGEGT. The CDR3 spells CASSYSNTGTGKNTEAFF. The DNA of the CDR3 is TGTGCCAGCAGTTACTCGAATACGGGGACAGGGAAGAACACTGAAGCTTTCTTT.

The table lists this clonotype with many counts. This chain's CDR3 is CASSPPEQETQYF. The DNA of the CDR3 is TGTGCCAGTAGTCCCCCAGAACAAGAGACCCAGTACTTC. V is TRBV19 and J is TRBJ2-5; D is ambiguous. Trimming took off 5 bases at V and 2 bases at J, with 9 bases between the two ends. The CDR3 loop spans 13 amino acids. Germline values: CDR1 LNHDA, CDR2 SQIVND (reference sequence).

This clonotype appeared a few times. This chain uses TRBV4-2 with TRBJ2-7; 9 bases are a match to TRBD1. This CDR3 comprises 16 residues. Germline CDR1 LGHNA, CDR2 YNFKEQ. The V and J ends lost 4 bases and 7 bases, in that order; junction bases with no gene match: 14. This CDR3 is CASSPYGEGQGVEQYF. The CDR3 region has the DNA TGTGCCAGCAGCCCTTATGGGGAGGGACAGGGAGTGGAGCAGTACTTC.

The chain links TRBV4-1 to TRBJ2-2; no definite D call. V dropped 7 bases and J dropped 4 bases, with 13 bases sitting between them. CDR3 size: 14 residues. CDR1 MGHRA and CDR2 YSYEKL come from the germline V gene. As DNA, the CDR3 is TGCGCCAGCACCCCAAGAGTTGGCACCGGGGAGCTGTTTTTT. Protein sequence: CASTPRVGTGELFF.

At least ten counts were recorded for this clonotype. V and J are TRBV11-2 and TRBJ2-1, with D perhaps matching TRBD2 (7 bases). This CDR3 is 16 amino acids long. Trimming removed 5 bases at V and 8 bases at J, with 22 bases between. Germline V gene sequence: CDR1 SGHAT, CDR2 FQNNGV. In nucleotides, the CDR3 is TGTGCCAGCAGCCCCTATCCCGGGGGGCCGGGCGATGAGCAGTTCTTC. This translates into CASSPYPGGPGDEQFF.